This is a list of T cell receptor beta chains from one sample in a study of T cells in Graves' hyperthyroidism and ophthalmopathy. TCRdb re-called the multiplex PCR reads through MiXCR, storing one row per CDR3 protein. The table includes 650,000 to 750,000 distinct CDR3 sequences, around 15% detected once. Sequencing was done on a sample of blood. The receptors shown here come from a young woman with Graves' hyperthyroidism. Each CDR3 is given with its conserved first and last residue. A D gene is named only where the DNA matches it firmly. Rows may omit the clone size; those that give it use once, few, many or a size class.

V: TRBV18; size: many; D: TRBD1; J: TRBJ2-5; CDR3: CASSRDSRQETQYF; DNA: TGTGCCAGCTCAAGGGACAGCAGACAAGAGACCCAGTACTTC
V: TRBV5-1; size: .; D: .; J: TRBJ2-5; CDR3: CASSFTGTSQETQYF; DNA: TGCGCCAGCAGCTTCACAGGGACCTCCCAAGAGACCCAGTACTTC
V: TRBV19; size: .; D: TRBD2; J: TRBJ2-2; CDR3: CASSPSGGTGELFF; DNA: TGTGCCAGTAGTCCCAGCGGGGGTACCGGGGAGCTGTTTTTT
V: TRBV20-1; size: few; D: .; J: TRBJ1-5; CDR3: CSARDGSNQPQHF; DNA: TGCAGTGCTAGAGACGGTAGCAATCAGCCCCAGCATTTT
V: TRBV6-5; size: .; D: TRBD2; J: TRBJ2-7; CDR3: CASSYSPTSGAYEQYF; DNA: TGTGCCAGCAGTTACTCCCCGACTAGCGGGGCTTACGAGCAGTACTTC
V: TRBV13; size: .; D: .; J: TRBJ1-2; CDR3: CASSLRGEYGYTF; DNA: TGTGCCAGCAGTTTAAGGGGGGAGTATGGCTACACCTTC
V: TRBV30; size: many; D: .; J: TRBJ2-5; CDR3: CAWSVQKGVRETQYF; DNA: TGTGCCTGGAGTGTACAAAAGGGGGTGAGGGAGACCCAGTACTTC
V: TRBV20-1; size: few; D: .; J: TRBJ2-2; CDR3: CSATGTWNTGELFF; DNA: TGCAGTGCTACCGGGACTTGGAACACCGGGGAGCTGTTTTTT
V: TRBV3-1; size: many; D: .; J: TRBJ1-1; CDR3: CASSRRGTEAFF; DNA: TGTGCCAGCAGCCGAAGGGGTACTGAAGCTTTCTTT
V: TRBV7-9; size: .; D: .; J: TRBJ2-7; CDR3: CASSLDRIRDEQYF; DNA: TGTGCCAGCAGCTTAGATAGGATCCGCGACGAGCAGTACTTC
V: TRBV7-8; size: many; D: .; J: TRBJ1-2; CDR3: CASSKRTDANYGYTF; DNA: TGTGCCAGCAGCAAACGGACAGATGCTAACTATGGCTACACCTTC
V: TRBV18; size: many; D: .; J: TRBJ1-1; CDR3: CASSRGGRTEAFF; DNA: TGTGCCAGCTCCCGCGGGGGCCGCACTGAAGCTTTCTTT
V: TRBV20-1; size: .; D: TRBD1; J: TRBJ1-1; CDR3: CSASGVGQWGSGVGTEAFF; DNA: TGCAGTGCTAGTGGGGTGGGACAGTGGGGTTCTGGTGTTGGAACTGAAGCTTTCTTT
V: TRBV6-1; size: few; D: .; J: TRBJ1-5; CDR3: CASRREDLPVWPQHF; DNA: TGTGCCAGCCGCAGAGAGGACCTCCCGGTTTGGCCCCAGCATTTT
V: TRBV11-2; size: few; D: .; J: TRBJ2-1; CDR3: CASSSNRRATYNEQFF; DNA: TGTGCCAGCAGCTCAAACCGGCGGGCCACCTACAATGAGCAGTTCTTC
V: TRBV28; size: .; D: .; J: TRBJ2-1; CDR3: CASSYSGHNGQFF; DNA: TGTGCCAGCAGTTACAGTGGCCACAATGGGCAGTTCTTC
V: TRBV29-1; size: .; D: TRBD1; J: TRBJ1-4; CDR3: CSVPTGQGDEKLFF; DNA: TGCAGCGTCCCAACGGGACAGGGAGATGAAAAACTGTTTTTT
V: TRBV25-1; size: few; D: .; J: TRBJ2-5; CDR3: CASSELGGHLQETQYF; DNA: TGTGCCAGCAGTGAATTGGGCGGACATTTACAAGAGACCCAGTACTTC
V: TRBV19; size: .; D: .; J: TRBJ2-1; CDR3: CASSIKVGSYNEQFF; DNA: TGTGCCAGTAGTATTAAGGTTGGCTCCTACAATGAGCAGTTCTTC
V: TRBV5-5; size: once; D: .; J: TRBJ2-1; CDR3: CASSEWGNRNEQFF; DNA: TGTGCCAGCAGTGAATGGGGAAACCGCAATGAGCAGTTCTTC
V: TRBV28; size: many; D: TRBD2; J: TRBJ2-3; CDR3: CASSISGRGASTDTQYF; DNA: TGTGCCAGCAGTATTAGCGGGAGAGGGGCTAGCACAGATACGCAGTATTTT
V: TRBV5-5; size: many; D: .; J: TRBJ1-1; CDR3: CASSLVDSPEAFF; DNA: TGTGCCAGCAGCTTGGTGGACAGCCCTGAAGCTTTCTTT
V: TRBV6-5; size: .; D: .; J: TRBJ2-7; CDR3: CASSYLDNYEQYF; DNA: TGTGCCAGCAGTTACCTTGACAACTACGAGCAGTACTTC
V: TRBV7-8; size: many; D: TRBD2; J: TRBJ2-1; CDR3: CASRPIGLLTSASNNEQFF; DNA: TGTGCCAGCAGACCCATTGGCCTCCTGACTAGCGCCAGCAACAATGAGCAGTTCTTC
V: TRBV2; size: many; D: .; J: TRBJ2-7; CDR3: CASSEARGSGDEQYF; DNA: TGTGCCAGCAGTGAAGCGCGAGGGTCGGGGGACGAGCAGTACTTC
V: TRBV30; size: many; D: .; J: TRBJ2-3; CDR3: CAWSWYSTDTQYF; DNA: TGTGCCTGGAGTTGGTATTCCACAGATACGCAGTATTTT